This TCR beta chain originates from a study of technical replicates of blood from a handful of donors. Method: immunoSEQ multiplex PCR; TCRdb's copy keeps in-frame clones and lacks some. This table has under 90,000 clones, 95% to 97% appearing once. Germline loops: CDR1 SGHDN, CDR2 FVKESK. Trimming removed 2 bases from V and 0 bases from J, with 10 bases in between. The CDR3 is 15 amino acids. The TCR sequence derives from a human donor in good health. The source material was T cells isolated from PBMCs. The chain employs TRBV14 and TRBJ1-1; tentative D call: TRBD1 (6 bases). CDR3 sequence: CASSQYRVLNTEAFF. CDR3 bases: TGTGCCAGCAGCCAATACAGGGTTCTGAACACTGAAGCTTTCTTT.